The 22 T cell receptor beta chains listed next were all sequenced from one sample in a study of cytomegalovirus exposure and HLA in healthy donors. The PCR ran on 60 Vbeta and 13 Jbeta primers. Here immunoSEQ multiplex PCR was the method, and the copy in TCRdb shows in-frame clones only, minus some. The table records around 220,000 clones, roughly four fifths of them present only once. Sequencing was done on a sample of PBMCs. The receptors were gathered from a girl aged 2-10 years in good health and CMV-seronegative.

Concerning this clone itself: This specimen includes other DNA sequences encoding the same CDR3. The CDR3 nucleotides are TGTGCCAGCAGTGACAGGAATAACTTCTCTGGGGCCAACGTCCTGACTTTC. It yields the protein CASSDRNNFSGANVLTF. The rearrangement links TRBV2 to TRBJ2-6, with D unclear. CDR3 length: 17 residues. CDR1 is SNHLY and CDR2 is FYNNEI in the germline V gene. The V and J ends lost 3 bases and 0 bases respectively, with 12 bases between them.

The genes are TRBV6-6 and TRBJ2-1; TRBD2 might be the D (7 bases). Germline V gives CDR1 MNHNY, CDR2 SVGAGI (reference sequence). V was shortened by 6 bases and J by 6 bases, with 9 bases between the two germline ends. CDR3 length: 12 amino acids. CDR3 in amino acids: CASSAGANEQFF. The CDR3 region has the DNA TGTGCCAGCAGCGCGGGGGCCAATGAGCAGTTCTTC.

The V gene is TRBV14, the J gene TRBJ2-5; no clear D. V was clipped by 1 base and J by 1 base, with 10 bases between them. The CDR3 totals 15 residues. Germline CDR1 and CDR2: SGHDN and FVKESK. The CDR3 DNA follows: TGTGCCAGCAGCCAAGGAGAGGTGCTCCAAGAGACCCAGTACTTC. Translating it yields CASSQGEVLQETQYF. Using reference TRBV14 and TRBJ2-5 for the parts outside the CDR3, the full variable domain is EAGVTQFPSHSVIEKGQTVTLRCDPISGHDNLYWYRRVMGKEIKFLLHFVKESKQDESGMPNNRFLAERTGGTYSTLKVQPAELEDSGVYFCASSQGEVLQETQYFGPGTRLLVL.

This clone was seen a few times. The CDR3 coding sequence is TGTGCCAGCAGCGTAGACCCAGGGGCCACCTACAATGAGCAGTTCTTC. Translation: CASSVDPGATYNEQFF. This chain uses TRBV9 with TRBJ2-1; D is perhaps TRBD1 (6 bases). CDR1 and CDR2 from the germline V gene are SGDLS and YYNGEE. V lost 0 bases and J 2 bases, leaving 12 bases between the germline ends. This CDR3 region has 16 residues.

This chain joins TRBV11-2 and TRBJ2-1; D remains ambiguous. The germline gives CDR1 SGHAT, CDR2 FQNNGV. Deletions cut 1 base from V and 5 bases from J, with 15 bases between. The CDR3 has 16 amino acids. CDR3 nucleotide sequence: TGTGCCAGCAGCTTAGGCCCAGGTAGTCTTAACAATGAGCAGTTCTTC. This codes for CASSLGPGSLNNEQFF.

As regards this clone: Other DNA sequences in this specimen translate into the identical CDR3. The chain combines TRBV2 with TRBJ2-1; D is unclear. Deletions cut 1 base from V and 3 bases from J, with 4 bases between. The CDR3 consists of 13 residues. Germline values: CDR1 SNHLY, CDR2 FYNNEI. The CDR3 sequence is CASSEVSYNEQFF. DNA for the CDR3: TGTGCCAGCAGTGAAGTTAGCTACAATGAGCAGTTCTTC.

In its sample, this clone was seen once. Other DNA sequences of this sample code for an identical CDR3. This rearrangement joins TRBV5-4 to TRBJ2-7; the match to TRBD1 covers 8 bases. Trimming removed 3 bases from V and 3 bases from J; junction bases left unmatched: 2. The germline gives CDR1 SGHNT, CDR2 YYREEE (reference sequence). This CDR3 is built from 13 residues. The CDR3 loop reads CASSSGGSYEQYF. CDR3 coding DNA: TGTGCCAGCAGCTCAGGGGGCAGCTACGAGCAGTACTTC.

The J gene is TRBJ2-2, the V gene TRBV19; perhaps TRBD1 as D (5 bases). V was pared by 5 bases and J by 4 bases, with 17 bases between. The length of the CDR3 is 16 residues. Germline CDR1 is LNHDA and CDR2 is SQIVND (reference sequence). The CDR3 DNA is TGTGCCAGTAGTGGCATAAGGCAGGGCAGCACCGGGGAGCTGTTTTTT. It specifies CASSGIRQGSTGELFF.

The rearrangement uses TRBV2 and TRBJ2-5; 8 bases map to TRBD2. CDR1 is SNHLY, CDR2 FYNNEI, per germline. The trim removed 4 bases at V and 7 bases at J, leaving 8 bases unmatched. The length of the CDR3 is 14 residues. The CDR3 nucleotides are TGTGCCAGCAGTGTCCCGGGACTAGTCATGACCCAGTACTTC. This codes for CASSVPGLVMTQYF.

CDR3 region: CASTGQGKAEAFF. CDR3 DNA: TGTGCCAGCACTGGACAGGGGAAGGCTGAAGCTTTCTTT. The rearrangement uses TRBV6-5 and TRBJ1-1; 9 bases align to TRBD1. This CDR3 region has 13 residues. Germline values: CDR1 MNHEY, CDR2 SVGAGI. With 7 bases clipped from V and 6 bases from J, the junction kept 6 bases outside the gene matches.

The chain links TRBV27 to TRBJ2-7, with 11 positions matching TRBD1. There are 15 residues in the CDR3. V dropped 5 bases and J dropped 4; count of bases not matched to a gene: 7. Germline-derived CDR1 and CDR2 are MNHEY and SMNVEV (reference sequence). The CDR3 bases are TGTGCCAGCAGTCCCGGGACAGGGGGTCAGTACGAGCAGTACTTC. It codes for CASSPGTGGQYEQYF.

The genes are TRBV29-1 and TRBJ1-2, with 11 bases identical to TRBD1. Germline V gives CDR1 SQVTM, CDR2 ANQGSEA. Trimming at V came to 7 bases and at J to 7 bases, leaving 5 bases not matched to a gene. The CDR3 is 12 amino acids. The CDR3 DNA reads TGCAGCGGGACAGGGGGCTTGGGTGGCTACACCTTC. Amino acid sequence: CSGTGGLGGYTF.

The sample holds a few counts of this clone. In nucleotides, the CDR3 is TGTGCCAGCAGCTTAGCTAGCGGGGCCACAGATACGCAGTATTTT. It specifies CASSLASGATDTQYF. The chain is built from TRBV7-9 and TRBJ2-3; 8 nucleotides align to TRBD2. The J segment lost 2 bases and the V segment lost 0 bases, leaving 1 base of the junction unmatched. Germline CDR1 is SEHNR and CDR2 is FQNEAQ (reference sequence). The CDR3 has 15 amino acids.

This chain connects TRBV12-5 to TRBJ1-1; the D gene is possibly TRBD1 (5 bases). CDR1 and CDR2 from the germline V gene are LGHNT and FRNRAP. The length of the CDR3 is 18 residues. Trimming left V 3 bases short and J 3 bases short, with 23 bases between. The CDR3 is CASGFGRVWGNSDTEAFF. CDR3 nucleotide sequence: TGTGCTAGTGGTTTTGGGAGGGTCTGGGGGAATTCGGACACTGAAGCTTTCTTT.

The chain uses TRBV4-1 and TRBJ2-1, with 11 bases identical to TRBD1. The V gene end was trimmed by 0 bases and the J gene end by 6 bases; junction bases not matched to a gene: 4. The CDR3 extends over 16 amino acids. Per the germline V gene, CDR1 is MGHRA and CDR2 is YSYEKL. The CDR3 here is CASSQEHGTGGNEQFF. CDR3 coding DNA: TGCGCCAGCAGCCAAGAACACGGGACAGGGGGCAATGAGCAGTTCTTC.

The rearrangement links TRBV7-6 to TRBJ1-3, with 8 bases aligning to TRBD1. The trim removed 0 bases at V and 0 bases at J, leaving 13 bases unmatched. Germline V gene data show CDR1 as SGHVS and CDR2 as FNYEAQ. The CDR3 has 20 residues. The CDR3 loop is CASSLAATTGRGLSGNTIYF. The CDR3, as DNA: TGTGCCAGCAGCTTAGCCGCCACTACGGGCAGGGGGCTCTCTGGAAACACCATATATTTT. The variable domain in full, with the rest retrieved from reference TRBV7-6 and TRBJ1-3, is GAGVSQSPRYKVTKRGQDVALRCDPISGHVSLYWYRQALGQGPEFLTYFNYEAQQDKSGLPNDRFSAERPEGSISTLTIQRTEQRDSAMYRCASSLAATTGRGLSGNTIYFGEGSWLTVV.

The chain is built from TRBV7-9 and TRBJ2-1, with 11 bases fitting TRBD2. CDR1 is SEHNR, CDR2 FQNEAQ, per germline (reference sequence). The CDR3 consists of 17 residues. With V trimmed by 0 bases and J by 7 bases, 8 bases remained unmatched. CDR3 sequence: CASSLAGLAGGGNEQFF. The CDR3 DNA follows: TGTGCCAGCAGCTTAGCTGGCCTAGCGGGAGGAGGGAATGAGCAGTTCTTC.

V usage is TRBV7-9 and J usage is TRBJ2-2, with D tentatively TRBD1 (5 bases). CDR1 is SEHNR and CDR2 is FQNEAQ in the germline V gene (reference sequence). The CDR3 is made up of 15 amino acids. Deletions cut 1 base from V and 4 bases from J, with 10 bases between. The CDR3 region has the DNA TGTGCCAGCAGCTTAGGGCAGGGCAGCACCGGGGAGCTGTTTTTT. This sequence encodes CASSLGQGSTGELFF. The full variable domain, its missing parts supplied by reference TRBV7-9 and TRBJ2-2, is DTGVSQNPRHKITKRGQNVTFRCDPISEHNRLYWYRQTLGQGPEFLTYFQNEAQLEKSRLLSDRFSAERPKGSFSTLEIQRTEQGDSAMYLCASSLGQGSTGELFFGEGSRLTVL.

This clone was counted a few times. This chain connects TRBV4-1 to TRBJ2-7; possible D gene TRBD2, 5 bases. Between the trimmed V and J ends, which lost 1 base and 2 bases, there was a span of 9 bases. Germline CDR1 and CDR2: MGHRA and YSYEKL. The CDR3 is made up of 14 amino acids. This CDR3 is CASSQVEGPYEQYF. In DNA, the CDR3 is TGCGCCAGCAGCCAAGTCGAGGGTCCCTACGAGCAGTACTTC.

This clone appeared a few times. The chain uses TRBV10-2 and TRBJ1-1, with TRBD1 matching over 11 bases. Looked up from germline, CDR1 is WSHSY and CDR2 is SAAADI. This CDR3 has 15 amino acids. V trimming: 9 bases; J trimming: 1 base; junction bases outside the gene matches: 7. CDR3 nucleotide sequence: TGCGCCAGTCTCCGGGACAGGGGGAAGAACACTGAAGCTTTCTTT. This codes for CASLRDRGKNTEAFF.

This clone was detected once. The same CDR3 can be traced to other DNA sequences in this sample. V is TRBV2 and J is TRBJ2-7, with TRBD1 matching 10 bases. CDR1 and CDR2 (germline): SNHLY, FYNNEI. The CDR3 has 14 residues. The trim removed 4 bases at V and 3 bases at J, leaving 3 bases unmatched. Here the CDR3 reads CASSGGTGDYEQYF. The CDR3 DNA reads TGTGCCAGCAGTGGTGGGACAGGGGACTACGAGCAGTACTTC.

V gene TRBV5-6 combines with J gene TRBJ1-4, with D tentatively TRBD1 (5 bases). Deletions cut 1 base from V and 3 bases from J, with 16 bases between. This CDR3 comprises 17 residues. In germline, CDR1 is SGHDT, CDR2 YYEEEE. This CDR3 is CASSLSWGSLSNEKLFF. The CDR3 bases are TGTGCCAGCAGCTTGTCGTGGGGCAGTCTTTCTAATGAAAAACTGTTTTTT. Full variable domain (rest looked up from reference TRBV5-6 and TRBJ1-4): DAGVTQSPTHLIKTRGQQVTLRCSPKSGHDTVSWYQQALGQGPQFIFQYYEEEERQRGNFPDRFSGHQFPNYSSELNVNALLLGDSALYLCASSLSWGSLSNEKLFFGSGTQLSVL.